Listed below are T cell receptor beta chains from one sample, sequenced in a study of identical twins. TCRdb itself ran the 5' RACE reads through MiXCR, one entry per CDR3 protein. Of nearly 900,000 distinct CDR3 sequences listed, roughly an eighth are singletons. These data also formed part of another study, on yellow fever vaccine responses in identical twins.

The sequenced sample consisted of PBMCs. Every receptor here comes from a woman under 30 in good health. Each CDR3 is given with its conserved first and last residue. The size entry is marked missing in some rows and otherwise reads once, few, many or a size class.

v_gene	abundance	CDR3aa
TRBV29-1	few	CSVVEGTGHTDTQYF
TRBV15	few	CATGGVGPYNEQFF
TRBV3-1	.	CASSQEGATSRHYGYTF
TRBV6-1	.	CASGPSGFGELFF
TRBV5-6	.	CASSLALRGYGYTF
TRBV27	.	CASSPTGQGETQYF
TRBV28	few	CASRPLAGEETQYF
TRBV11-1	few	CASSPRTSRADTQYF
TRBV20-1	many	CSASRRANEKLFF
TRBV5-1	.	CASSWKGQDYEQYF
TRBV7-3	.	CASSLGTSGMSGELFF
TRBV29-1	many	CSVPGQGARTGELFF
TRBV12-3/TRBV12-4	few	CASSLDQTSADTQYF
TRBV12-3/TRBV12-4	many	CASTQSGGKNTQYF
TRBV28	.	CASSLGGSQAKNIQYF
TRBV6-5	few	CASSYQGEENEQFF
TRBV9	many	CASSPRTSGYSYEQYF
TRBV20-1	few	CSVRGQGSYGYTF
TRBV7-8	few	CASSLARAGTANTGELFF
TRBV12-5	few	CASGLPRTSGRGMYTQYF
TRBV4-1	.	CASSQVGAPSSYEQYF
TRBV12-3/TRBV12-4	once	CASSPRLADHTGELFF
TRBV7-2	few	CASSLVPLVETQYF
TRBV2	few	CASPGYEQFF
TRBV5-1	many	CASSAGQKEKLFF
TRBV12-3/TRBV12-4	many	CASSTTGVENIQYF
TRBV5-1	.	CASSSQGSETQYF
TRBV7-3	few	CASSLGGSLLRDTQYF
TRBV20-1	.	CSASPRPPGSLHEQYF
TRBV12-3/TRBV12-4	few	CASSLAGLSSPLHF
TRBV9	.	CASSEQGPPRDGANVLTF
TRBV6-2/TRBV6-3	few	CASSYVERGPSYNEQFF
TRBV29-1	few	CSAMVGVRLNEKLFF
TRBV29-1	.	CSVNSGSHYNEQFF
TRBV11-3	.	CASSLAALADPYNEQFF
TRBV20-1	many	CSARFGGFGTHSPLHF
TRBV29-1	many	CSVVLHGKANEQFF
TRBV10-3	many	CAISRGLVNTGELFF
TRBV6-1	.	CASSRAFRTEAFF
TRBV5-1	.	CASSLGDPRYGYTF
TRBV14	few	CASSERQVVDEQFF
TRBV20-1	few	CSATRLPNTGELFF
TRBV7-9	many	CASSLSFSGTSTDTQYF
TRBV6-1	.	CASSSPGPRAYNEQFF
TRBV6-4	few	CASSPGGDNTGELFF
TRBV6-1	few	CASLGRRNTGELFF
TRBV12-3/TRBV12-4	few	CPSSRDYSYEQYF
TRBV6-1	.	CASTLGLAGVNEQFF
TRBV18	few	CASSAHGDQPQHF
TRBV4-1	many	CASSQVAGVADTQYF
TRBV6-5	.	CASQSGMDEQYF
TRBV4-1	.	CASSQDGETGGNNEQFF
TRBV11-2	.	CASSSSLGYNEQFF
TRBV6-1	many	CASSPIAGGPLYEQYF